This TCR beta chain was recovered during a study of CD8 T cells in ankylosing spondylitis (dated by TCRdb to about 2017). For context, the study as a whole: To find TCR variants linked to disease, the study profiled T cell receptor beta repertoires in ankylosing spondylitis patients and healthy donors. The whole study cohort included 95 to 130 healthy donors and about two dozen ankylosing spondylitis patients. Peripheral blood samples were taken, and synovial fluid was additionally collected from ankylosing spondylitis patients. Results the study describes overall, beyond this receptor: Some of the motif variants had been reported before in the synovial fluid and blood of reactive arthritis patients, a finding that suggests common disease-initiation mechanisms. A TCR beta motif made up of about eight highly homologous amino acid variants appeared to be characteristic of blood from ankylosing spondylitis patients. The disease-linked clones were reported to be significantly enriched in matched synovial fluid samples from ankylosing spondylitis patients. The disease-linked clones had a CD8+ phenotype and were found at relatively low frequencies in peripheral blood.

This sample was sequenced with an Illumina HiSeq 2500. Quantitative 5'-RACE with molecular barcodes was the method used to prepare the TCR beta libraries. Processing in the source paper ran as follows. To identify disease-linked TCR variants, a new computational method was used, one built on a probabilistic model of VDJ rearrangement. TCRdb passed the public sequencing reads through fastp at Q25 and MiXCR, retaining productive beta sequences. Under each unique CDR3 protein, matching rows form one entry showing the most common genes and DNA. TCRdb, rather than the study authors, made the V and J calls. In all, the sample holds under 850,000 distinct CDR3 sequences, and about 20% of those were seen once. Roughly a fifth of the sample belongs to the ten largest clones. Trimming takes 1 base from V and 4 bases from J, and the germline ends sit 14 bases apart. The CDR3 sequence holds 16 residues, the cysteine and phenylalanine included. This entry keeps only the CDR3 DNA: 48 bases, framed from base 1.

This clonotype has ten or more counts. Its specific antigen is unknown. No much larger clone exists at a distance of one base, and base qualities are not known. The chain uses TRBV12-3 or TRBV12-4 and TRBJ2-1; matching of 7 bases hints at TRBD2 as the D gene. The specimen sequenced was blood, either unsorted or a sorted T cell fraction (not recorded which). This clonotype was obtained from a male donor with ankylosing spondylitis. The DNA reads TGTGCCAGCAGTTTAGGGACTAGGGGGGGGTACAATGAGCAGTTCTTC. Its protein product is CASSLGTRGGYNEQFF.